Below, 17 T cell receptor beta chains from the same sample are listed, as sequenced in a study of cytomegalovirus exposure and HLA in healthy donors. The PCR made use of 60 Vbeta and 13 Jbeta primers. Data came from immunoSEQ multiplex PCR; TCRdb stores just in-frame clones and leaves some out. The sample includes 150,000 or so clones, roughly four fifths seen only once; the top ten take roughly 4.5%. Sequencing was performed on PBMCs. These receptors were taken from a man in his fifties in good health and CMV-seropositive.

The V and J genes are TRBV9 and TRBJ2-3, with 7 bases lining up with TRBD2. This CDR3 spans 16 amino acids. With V trimmed by 3 bases and J by 0 bases, 7 bases remained unmatched. Germline loops: CDR1 SGDLS, CDR2 YYNGEE. The CDR3 loop reads CASSDPGTTSTDTQYF. The CDR3 DNA follows: TGTGCCAGCAGCGACCCCGGGACTACTAGCACAGATACGCAGTATTTT.

This clone was picked up a small number of times. The rearrangement joins TRBV5-1 to TRBJ2-2, with a weak D call TRBD2 (6 bases). V lost 1 base and J lost 4, with 8 bases in between. This CDR3 is built from 14 residues. The germline V gene has CDR1 SGHRS and CDR2 YFSETQ. CDR3 loop: CASSLISGTGELFF. Written as DNA, the CDR3 is TGCGCCAGCAGCTTGATTAGCGGCACCGGGGAGCTGTTTTTT.

Only a few counts were recorded for this clone. The genes are TRBV4-3 and TRBJ1-5; D is possibly TRBD1 (6 bases). V dropped 0 bases and J dropped 5 bases, with 14 bases sitting between them. Germline V gene lookup returns CDR1 LGHNA and CDR2 YSLEER. The CDR3 is 16 residues long. CDR3 DNA: TGCGCCAGCAGCCAAGAAGTTGGAACAGGGTATCAGCCCCAGCATTTT. This codes for CASSQEVGTGYQPQHF.

This clone turned up a few times. This same CDR3 is encoded by further DNA sequences in the sample. The chain recombines TRBV30 with TRBJ1-1; D is undetermined. V gave up 0 bases and J gave up 3 bases, with 8 bases separating them. The CDR3 totals 13 residues. Germline-derived CDR1 and CDR2 are GTSNPN and SVGIG (reference sequence). The CDR3: CAWSVRGDTEAFF. The CDR3 DNA sequence: TGTGCCTGGAGTGTACGAGGCGACACTGAAGCTTTCTTT. The whole variable domain, filled in from reference TRBV30 and TRBJ1-1, reads SQTIHQWPATLVQPVGSPLSLECTVEGTSNPNLYWYRQAAGRGLQLLFYSVGIGQISSEVPQNLSASRPQDRQFILSSKKLLLSDSGFYLCAWSVRGDTEAFFGQGTRLTVV.

The gene calls are TRBV6-1 and TRBJ2-7; D is perhaps TRBD1 (6 bases). From germline, CDR1 is MNHNS and CDR2 SASEGT. With 10 bases removed from V and 5 bases from J, the gap between germline ends came to 21 bases. The CDR3 has 14 residues. Here the CDR3 DNA reads TGTGCCACCCTCTTAGGGGGTTATTCCCACGAGCAGTACTTC. Its protein is CATLLGGYSHEQYF.

This clone appeared a few times. The chain recombines TRBV7-9 with TRBJ1-2; TRBD1 agrees at 7 bases. The germline V gene has CDR1 SEHNR and CDR2 FQNEAQ (reference sequence). Losses at the gene ends were 5 bases for V and 2 bases for J; bases not matched to a gene: 8. The length of the CDR3 is 15 residues. The chain's CDR3 is CASSQTLTGNYGYTF. CDR3 bases: TGTGCCAGCAGCCAAACCTTGACAGGGAACTATGGCTACACCTTC.

The chain links TRBV19 to TRBJ2-5, with 7 bases lining up with TRBD1. The CDR3 extends over 14 amino acids. V lost 6 bases and J lost 1; bases outside the gene matches: 5. Per the germline V gene, CDR1 is LNHDA and CDR2 is SQIVND (reference sequence). CDR3 coding DNA: TGTGCCAGTAGCAGAGGGACAGTCCAAGAGACCCAGTACTTC. Its translation is CASSRGTVQETQYF. Together with reference TRBV19 and TRBJ2-5, the CDR3 gives the full variable domain: DGGITQSPKYLFRKEGQNVTLSCEQNLNHDAMYWYRQDPGQGLRLIYYSQIVNDFQKGDIAEGYSVSREKKESFPLTVTSAQKNPTAFYLCASSRGTVQETQYFGPGTRLLVL.

The chain couples TRBV10-3 to TRBJ1-2, with D possibly being TRBD1 (6 bases). The V gene lost 7 bases and the J gene lost 0 bases, with 12 bases spanning the gap. The CDR3 extends over 14 amino acids. Germline CDR1 reads ENHRY; CDR2 reads SYGVKD. Here the CDR3 reads CAIKPGVANYGYTF. In nucleotides, the CDR3 is TGTGCCATCAAGCCAGGGGTGGCTAACTATGGCTACACCTTC.

The chain is built from TRBV10-3 and TRBJ1-1, with 7 bases fitting TRBD1. This CDR3 spans 13 amino acids. Per the germline V gene, CDR1 is ENHRY and CDR2 is SYGVKD. The V and J ends lost 10 bases and 3 bases, in that order; junction bases with no gene match: 8. The CDR3 bases are TGTGCCACTACAGGACAGGAACACACTGAAGCTTTCTTT. Amino acid sequence: CATTGQEHTEAFF.

The chain has TRBV19 and TRBJ2-6; D remains unclear. The CDR3 loop spans 14 amino acids. The ends were cut back, 4 bases at V and 0 bases at J, with 4 bases in the middle. Germline lookup yields CDR1 LNHDA and CDR2 SQIVND (reference sequence). The CDR3 coding sequence is TGTGCCAGTAGTACGGGCTCTGGGGCCAACGTCCTGACTTTC. The encoded protein is CASSTGSGANVLTF.

This chain joins TRBV15 and TRBJ2-1; D remains ambiguous. The V and J ends lost 3 bases and 3 bases respectively, with 12 bases between them. The CDR3 has 15 amino acids. CDR1 is LNHNV, CDR2 YYDKDF, per germline (reference sequence). CDR3 nucleotide sequence: TGTGCCACCAGCAGCCGAAACAGAAACTACAATGAGCAGTTCTTC. Residues: CATSSRNRNYNEQFF.

The chain combines TRBV19 with TRBJ2-7, with 12 bases fitting TRBD2. V shed 10 bases, J shed 2 bases, and the junction held 6 bases outside the gene matches. The CDR3 covers 14 residues. CDR1 LNHDA and CDR2 SQIVND come from the germline V gene (reference sequence). The CDR3 reads CATRRTSGAYEQYF. The CDR3 region has the DNA TGTGCCACCCGAAGGACTAGCGGGGCCTACGAGCAGTACTTC.

The V call is TRBV19, the J call TRBJ2-1; 7 bases are shared with TRBD2. Germline V lookup: CDR1 LNHDA, CDR2 SQIVND (reference sequence). V gave up 1 base and J gave up 4 bases; unmatched junction bases: 7. The CDR3 is made up of 16 amino acids. The CDR3 region has the DNA TGTGCCAGTAGTATAGTCGGCGGGGGACCTTACAATGAGCAGTTCTTC. Translated: CASSIVGGGPYNEQFF.

V usage is TRBV30 and J usage is TRBJ1-1; 8 bases map to TRBD1. Germline V lookup: CDR1 GTSNPN, CDR2 SVGIG (reference sequence). V lost 2 bases to trimming and J lost 2 bases; unmatched junction nucleotides: 10. This CDR3 has 16 amino acids. The CDR3 region is CAWSPLFGQGNTEAFF. CDR3 coding DNA: TGTGCCTGGAGTCCCTTGTTTGGACAGGGAAACACTGAAGCTTTCTTT.

The chain employs TRBV7-3 and TRBJ2-3; 8 positions agree with TRBD2. Germline CDR1 is SGHTA and CDR2 is FQGTGA. V lost 5 bases to trimming and J lost 0 bases; unmatched junction nucleotides: 4. The CDR3 has 15 amino acids. This chain's CDR3 is CASSPTSESTDTQYF. CDR3 in DNA: TGTGCCAGCAGCCCGACTAGCGAAAGCACAGATACGCAGTATTTT.

This chain connects TRBV4-1 to TRBJ1-2; possible D gene TRBD1, 5 bases. V was pared by 3 bases and J by 5 bases, with 19 bases between. This CDR3 is 16 amino acids long. The germline V gene encodes CDR1 MGHRA and CDR2 YSYEKL. Written as DNA, the CDR3 is TGCGCCAGCAGCCACTATGCCGACAGTACTGGGTATGGCTACACCTTC. Translation: CASSHYADSTGYGYTF.

In nucleotides, the CDR3 is TGTGCCAGCAGTTACGGCAGGGGGCACTACGAGCAGTACTTC. It yields the protein CASSYGRGHYEQYF. The chain employs TRBV6-5 and TRBJ2-7; 8 bases agree with TRBD1. CDR3 length: 14 amino acids. J lost 3 bases, V lost 2 bases, and 3 bases had no gene match. Germline V gene sequence: CDR1 MNHEY, CDR2 SVGAGI.